This T cell receptor (beta chain) was identified in a study of control samples from healthy donors and cancer patients. Sequenced by immunoSEQ multiplex PCR; TCRdb stores in-frame clones only, minus some. This table holds 150,000 or so clones, less than 95% found once. Trimming cost V 4 bases and J 5 bases, with 14 bases left between them. Germline loops: CDR1 LGHDT, CDR2 YNNKEL (reference sequence). The CDR3 sequence is 14 residues long. Material: blood. The V and J genes are TRBV3-1 (or the pseudogene TRBV3-2) and TRBJ1-1; tentatively, D is TRBD1 (6 bases). This TCR was sampled from a man aged 18 to 29 in good health. The CDR3 DNA reads as TGTGCCAGCAGCCGACACACAGGGATTACTGAAGCTTTCTTT. It translates to CASSRHTGITEAFF.